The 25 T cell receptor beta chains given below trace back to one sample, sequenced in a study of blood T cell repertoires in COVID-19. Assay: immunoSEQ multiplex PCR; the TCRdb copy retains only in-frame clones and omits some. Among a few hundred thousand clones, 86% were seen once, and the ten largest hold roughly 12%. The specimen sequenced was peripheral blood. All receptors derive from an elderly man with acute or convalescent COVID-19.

DNA of the CDR3: TGTGCCAGCAGCCCGGACAGGGGCAGCCACGAGCAGTACTTC. It is translated as CASSPDRGSHEQYF. This chain joins TRBV11-3 and TRBJ2-7; TRBD1 aligns across 9 bases. V shed 5 bases, J shed 5 bases, and the junction held 7 bases outside the gene matches. From germline, CDR1 is SGHNT and CDR2 YENEEA. This CDR3 region has 14 residues.

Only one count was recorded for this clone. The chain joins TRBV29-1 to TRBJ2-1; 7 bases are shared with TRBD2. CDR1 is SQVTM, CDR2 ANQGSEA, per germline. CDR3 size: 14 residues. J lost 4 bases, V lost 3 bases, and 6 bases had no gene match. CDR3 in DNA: TGCAGCGTTGACGAGCGGGACCCGTACAATGAGCAGTTCTTC. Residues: CSVDERDPYNEQFF.

CDR3 nucleotide sequence: TGTGCCAGCAGCGCGGGACAGCCCGGTACCTATGGCTACACCTTC. It is translated as CASSAGQPGTYGYTF. The V call is TRBV11-2, the J call TRBJ1-2, with 7 bases lining up with TRBD1. Germline V gene data show CDR1 as SGHAT and CDR2 as FQNNGV. The V and J ends lost 5 bases and 4 bases, in that order; junction bases with no gene match: 10. The CDR3 loop spans 15 amino acids.

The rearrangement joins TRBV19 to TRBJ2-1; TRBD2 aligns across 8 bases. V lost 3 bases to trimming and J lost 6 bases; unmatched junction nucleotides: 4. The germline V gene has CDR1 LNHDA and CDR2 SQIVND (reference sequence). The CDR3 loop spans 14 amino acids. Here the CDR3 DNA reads TGTGCCAGTAGTATTTCTCTAGCGGGCAATGAGCAGTTCTTC. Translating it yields CASSISLAGNEQFF.

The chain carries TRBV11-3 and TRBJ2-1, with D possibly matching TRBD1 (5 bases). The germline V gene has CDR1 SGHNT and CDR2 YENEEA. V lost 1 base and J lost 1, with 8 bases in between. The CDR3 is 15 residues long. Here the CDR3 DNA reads TGTGCCAGCAGCTTAGCAGGGCTGTCCTACAATGAGCAGTTCTTC. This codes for CASSLAGLSYNEQFF.

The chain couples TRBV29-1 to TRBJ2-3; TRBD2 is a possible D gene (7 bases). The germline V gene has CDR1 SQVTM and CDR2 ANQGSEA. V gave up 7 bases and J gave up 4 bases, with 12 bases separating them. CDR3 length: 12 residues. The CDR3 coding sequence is TGCAGCGGCCGAGGGGGGGCAGATACGCAGTATTTT. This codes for CSGRGGADTQYF.

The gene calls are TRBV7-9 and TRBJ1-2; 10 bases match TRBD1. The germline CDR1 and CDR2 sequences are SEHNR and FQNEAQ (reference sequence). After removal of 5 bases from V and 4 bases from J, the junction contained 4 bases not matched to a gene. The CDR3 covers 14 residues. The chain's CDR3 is CASSTGQGTYGYTF. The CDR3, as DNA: TGTGCCAGCAGCACGGGACAGGGGACCTATGGCTACACCTTC.

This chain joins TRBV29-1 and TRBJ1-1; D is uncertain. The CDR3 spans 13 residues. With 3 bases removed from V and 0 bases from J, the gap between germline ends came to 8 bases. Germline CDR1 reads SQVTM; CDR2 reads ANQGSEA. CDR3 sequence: CSVDRALNTEAFF. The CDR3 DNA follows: TGCAGCGTTGACCGAGCCCTGAACACTGAAGCTTTCTTT.

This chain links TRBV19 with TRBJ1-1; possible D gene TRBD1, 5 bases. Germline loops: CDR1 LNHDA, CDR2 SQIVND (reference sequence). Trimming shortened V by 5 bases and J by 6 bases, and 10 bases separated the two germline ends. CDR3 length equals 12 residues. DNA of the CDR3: TGTGCCAGTAGTCCCCGGGGGGCTGAAGCTTTCTTT. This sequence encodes CASSPRGAEAFF.

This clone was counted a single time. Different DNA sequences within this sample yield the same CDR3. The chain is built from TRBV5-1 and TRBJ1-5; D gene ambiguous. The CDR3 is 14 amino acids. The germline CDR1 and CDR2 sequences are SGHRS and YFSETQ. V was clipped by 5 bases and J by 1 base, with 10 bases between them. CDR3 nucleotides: TGCGCCAGCAGTCTAGCCGGGAGCAATCAGCCCCAGCATTTT. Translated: CASSLAGSNQPQHF.

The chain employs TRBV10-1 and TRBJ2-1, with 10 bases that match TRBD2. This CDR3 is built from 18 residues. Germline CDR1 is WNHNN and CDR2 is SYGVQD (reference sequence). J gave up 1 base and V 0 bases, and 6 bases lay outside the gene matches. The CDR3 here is CASSESSGGAVSYNEQFF. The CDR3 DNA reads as TGCGCCAGCAGTGAGTCGAGCGGGGGGGCCGTATCCTACAATGAGCAGTTCTTC.

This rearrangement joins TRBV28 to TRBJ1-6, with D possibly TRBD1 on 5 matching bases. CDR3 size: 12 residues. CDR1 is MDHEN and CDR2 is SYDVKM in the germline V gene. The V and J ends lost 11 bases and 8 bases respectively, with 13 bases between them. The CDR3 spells CAALGGDSPLHF. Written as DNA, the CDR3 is TGTGCCGCCCTCGGAGGGGATTCACCCCTCCACTTT.

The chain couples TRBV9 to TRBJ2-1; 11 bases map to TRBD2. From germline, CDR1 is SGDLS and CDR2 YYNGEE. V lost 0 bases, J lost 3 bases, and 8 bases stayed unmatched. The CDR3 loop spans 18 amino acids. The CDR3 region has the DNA TGTGCCAGCAGCGTAGGGCTAGCGGGAGGCCCCCTCTACAATGAGCAGTTCTTC. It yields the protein CASSVGLAGGPLYNEQFF. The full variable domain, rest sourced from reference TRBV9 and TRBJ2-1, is DSGVTQTPKHLITATGQRVTLRCSPRSGDLSVYWYQQSLDQGLQFLIQYYNGEERAKGNILERFSAQQFPDLHSELNLSSLELGDSALYFCASSVGLAGGPLYNEQFFGPGTRLTVL.

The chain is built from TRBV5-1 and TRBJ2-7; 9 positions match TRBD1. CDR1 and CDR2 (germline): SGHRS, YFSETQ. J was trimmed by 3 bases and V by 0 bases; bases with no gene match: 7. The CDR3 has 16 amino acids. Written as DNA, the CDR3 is TGCGCCAGCAGCTTGGACGAGGGACAGGGCAGCTACGAGCAGTACTTC. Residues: CASSLDEGQGSYEQYF.

CDR3 bases: TGTGCCAGCAGAGCGGACCGACAAGGCACCGGGGAGCTGTTTTTT. Its translation: CASRADRQGTGELFF. The chain carries TRBV2 and TRBJ2-2, with D perhaps matching TRBD2 (5 bases). Germline V lookup: CDR1 SNHLY, CDR2 FYNNEI. The V end lost 6 bases, the J end lost 4 bases, and 15 bases lay between the germline ends. CDR3 size: 15 residues.

The CDR3 region is CASSGQDNYAEQYF. DNA for the CDR3: TGTGCCAGCTCTGGTCAGGACAATTACGCCGAGCAGTACTTC. This rearrangement joins TRBV18 to TRBJ2-7; maybe TRBD1 (5 bases). The CDR3 length is 14 residues. The germline CDR1 and CDR2 sequences are KGHSH and LQKENI. V dropped 6 bases and J dropped 6 bases, with 18 bases sitting between them.

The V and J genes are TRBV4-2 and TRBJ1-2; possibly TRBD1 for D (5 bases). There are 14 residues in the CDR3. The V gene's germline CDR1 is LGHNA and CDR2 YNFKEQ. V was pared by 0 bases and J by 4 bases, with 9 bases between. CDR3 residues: CASSQDRGAYGYTF. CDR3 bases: TGTGCCAGCAGCCAAGATCGTGGGGCCTATGGCTACACCTTC.

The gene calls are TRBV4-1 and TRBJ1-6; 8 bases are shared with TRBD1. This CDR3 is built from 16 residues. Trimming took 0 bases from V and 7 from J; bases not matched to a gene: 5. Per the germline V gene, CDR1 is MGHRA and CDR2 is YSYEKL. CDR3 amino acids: CASSQDRQGANSPLHF. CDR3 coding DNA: TGCGCCAGCAGCCAAGATCGCCAGGGGGCAAATTCACCCCTCCACTTT.

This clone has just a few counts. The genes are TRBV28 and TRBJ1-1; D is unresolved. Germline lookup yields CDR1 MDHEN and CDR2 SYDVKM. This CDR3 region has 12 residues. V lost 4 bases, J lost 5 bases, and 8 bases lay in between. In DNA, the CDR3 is TGTGCCAGCAGTTCAGGAGGTACTGAAGCTTTCTTT. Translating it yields CASSSGGTEAFF.

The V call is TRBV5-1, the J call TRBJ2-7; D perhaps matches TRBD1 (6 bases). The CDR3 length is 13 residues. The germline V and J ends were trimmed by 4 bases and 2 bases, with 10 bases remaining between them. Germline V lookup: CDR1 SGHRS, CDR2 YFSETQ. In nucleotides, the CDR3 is TGCGCCAGCAGCCCAGGACAGCCCTACGAGCAGTACTTC. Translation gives CASSPGQPYEQYF.

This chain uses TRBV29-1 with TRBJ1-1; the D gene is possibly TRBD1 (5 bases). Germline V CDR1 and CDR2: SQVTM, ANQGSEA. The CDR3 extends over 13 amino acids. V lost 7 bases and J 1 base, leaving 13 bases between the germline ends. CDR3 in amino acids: CSAKSGGNTEAFF. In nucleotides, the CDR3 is TGCAGCGCCAAGAGCGGGGGGAACACTGAAGCTTTCTTT.

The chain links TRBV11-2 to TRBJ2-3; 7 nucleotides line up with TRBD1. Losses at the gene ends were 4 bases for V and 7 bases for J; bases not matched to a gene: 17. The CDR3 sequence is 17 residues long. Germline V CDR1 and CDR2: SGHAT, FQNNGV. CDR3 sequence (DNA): TGTGCCAGCAGCTCATTAACAGGGGCCGCCCTAGGGAATACGCAGTATTTT. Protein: CASSSLTGAALGNTQYF.

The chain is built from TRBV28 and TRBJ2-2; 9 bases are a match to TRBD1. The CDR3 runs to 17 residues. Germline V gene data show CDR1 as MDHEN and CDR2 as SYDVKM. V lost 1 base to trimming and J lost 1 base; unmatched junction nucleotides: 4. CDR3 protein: CASSLLVGQGNTGELFF. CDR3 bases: TGTGCCAGCAGTTTATTAGTGGGACAGGGGAACACCGGGGAGCTGTTTTTT.

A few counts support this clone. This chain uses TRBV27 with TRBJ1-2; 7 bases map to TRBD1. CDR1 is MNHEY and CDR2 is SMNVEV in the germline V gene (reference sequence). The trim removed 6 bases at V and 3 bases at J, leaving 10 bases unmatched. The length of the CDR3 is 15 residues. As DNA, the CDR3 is TGTGCCAGCAGCCCCCGAGGGGGCCCATACTATGGCTACACCTTC. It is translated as CASSPRGGPYYGYTF.

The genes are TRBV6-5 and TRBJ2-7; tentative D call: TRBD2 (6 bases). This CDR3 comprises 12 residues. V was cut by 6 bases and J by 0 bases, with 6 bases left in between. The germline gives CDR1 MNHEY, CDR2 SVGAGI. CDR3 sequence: CASRGGSYEQYF. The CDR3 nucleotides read TGTGCCAGCAGGGGGGGCTCCTACGAGCAGTACTTC.